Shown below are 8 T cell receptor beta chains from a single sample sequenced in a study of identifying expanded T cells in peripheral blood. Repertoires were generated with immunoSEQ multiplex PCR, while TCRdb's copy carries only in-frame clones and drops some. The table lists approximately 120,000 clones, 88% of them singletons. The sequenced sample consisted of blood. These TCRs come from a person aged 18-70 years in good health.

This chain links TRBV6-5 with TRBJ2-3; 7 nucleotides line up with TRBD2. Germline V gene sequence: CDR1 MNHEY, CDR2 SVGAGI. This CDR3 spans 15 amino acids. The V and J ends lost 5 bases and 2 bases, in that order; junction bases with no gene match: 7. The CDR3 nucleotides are TGTGCCAGCAGTCCTTTGGGGGGGGACACAGATACGCAGTATTTT. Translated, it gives CASSPLGGDTDTQYF.

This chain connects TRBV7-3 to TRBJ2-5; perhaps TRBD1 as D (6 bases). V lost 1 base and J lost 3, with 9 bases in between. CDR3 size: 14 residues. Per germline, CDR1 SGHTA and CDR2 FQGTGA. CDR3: CASSLIGGKETQYF. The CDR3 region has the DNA TGTGCCAGCAGCTTAATAGGGGGAAAAGAGACCCAGTACTTC.

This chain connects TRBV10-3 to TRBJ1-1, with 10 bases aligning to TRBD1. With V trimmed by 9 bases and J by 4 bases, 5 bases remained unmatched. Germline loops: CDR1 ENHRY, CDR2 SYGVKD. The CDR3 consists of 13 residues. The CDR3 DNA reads TGTGCCATTATGGGACAGGGGTTCACTGAAGCTTTCTTT. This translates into CAIMGQGFTEAFF.

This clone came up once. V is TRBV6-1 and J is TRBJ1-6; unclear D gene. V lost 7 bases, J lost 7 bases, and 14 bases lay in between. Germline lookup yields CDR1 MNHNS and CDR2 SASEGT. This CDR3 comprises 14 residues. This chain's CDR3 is CASTVPSPNSPLHF. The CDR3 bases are TGTGCCAGCACAGTTCCTTCCCCAAATTCACCCCTCCACTTT.

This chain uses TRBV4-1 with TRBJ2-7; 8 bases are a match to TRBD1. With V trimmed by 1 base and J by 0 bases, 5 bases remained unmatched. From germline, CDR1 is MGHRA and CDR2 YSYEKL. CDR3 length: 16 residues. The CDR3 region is CASSQVLDRDSYEQYF. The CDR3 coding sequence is TGCGCCAGCAGCCAAGTTTTGGACAGGGACTCCTACGAGCAGTACTTC.

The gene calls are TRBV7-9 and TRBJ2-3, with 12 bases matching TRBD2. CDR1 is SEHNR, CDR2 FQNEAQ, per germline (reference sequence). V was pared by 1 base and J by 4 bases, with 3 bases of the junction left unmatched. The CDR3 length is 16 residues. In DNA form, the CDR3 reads TGTGCCAGCAGCTTAGGGCTAGCGGGGGGGCCAGATACGCAGTATTTT. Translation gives CASSLGLAGGPDTQYF.

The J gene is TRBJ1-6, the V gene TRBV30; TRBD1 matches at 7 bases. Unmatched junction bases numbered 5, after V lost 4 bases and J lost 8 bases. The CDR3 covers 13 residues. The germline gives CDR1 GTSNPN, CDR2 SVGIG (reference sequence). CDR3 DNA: TGTGCCTGGACCGGACAGGCGGATTCACCCCTCCACTTT. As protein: CAWTGQADSPLHF.

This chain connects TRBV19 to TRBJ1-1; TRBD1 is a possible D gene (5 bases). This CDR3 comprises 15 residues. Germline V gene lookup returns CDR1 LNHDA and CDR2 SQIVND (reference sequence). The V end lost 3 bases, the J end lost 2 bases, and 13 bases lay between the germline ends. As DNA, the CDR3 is TGTGCCAGTAGTATCTGGGGGGGGGTCAACACTGAAGCTTTCTTT. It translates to CASSIWGGVNTEAFF.